Listed below are T cell receptor beta chains from one sample, sequenced in a study of Graves' ophthalmopathy and Graves' hyperthyroidism. TCRdb processed the multiplex PCR reads anew with MiXCR; each CDR3 protein has one entry. Of about 550,000 distinct CDR3 sequences listed, under 40% are singletons. Sequenced input: peripheral blood or thyroid tissue (not recorded which). Receptor source: an adult man with Graves' hyperthyroidism. Each CDR3 is given with its conserved first and last residue. Each record gives: V gene, clone size, J gene, D gene, CDR3 protein, CDR3 DNA. D genes are given only for firm matches. A clone size is listed for some rows: how often the clone was seen (once, few, many), or a class if it is expanded.

V gene: TRBV4-2; clone size: .; J gene: TRBJ2-3; D gene: TRBD2; CDR3 protein: CASSHGLAGGGTQYF; CDR3 DNA: TGTGCCAGCAGCCATGGTCTAGCGGGAGGGGGTACGCAGTATTTT
V gene: TRBV6-5; clone size: .; J gene: TRBJ2-7; D gene: .; CDR3 protein: CASSNRDTSPHEQYF; CDR3 DNA: TGTGCCAGCAGCAACCGGGACACTTCTCCCCACGAGCAGTACTTC
V gene: TRBV29-1; clone size: many; J gene: TRBJ1-1; D gene: .; CDR3 protein: CSVEEIGVGAFF; CDR3 DNA: TGCAGCGTTGAAGAAATCGGGGTGGGAGCTTTCTTT
V gene: TRBV30; clone size: .; J gene: TRBJ2-7; D gene: TRBD2; CDR3 protein: CAWSVRGAGMASGRPYEQYF; CDR3 DNA: TGTGCCTGGAGTGTACGTGGGGCAGGGATGGCTAGCGGGAGACCCTACGAGCAGTACTTC
V gene: TRBV7-9; clone size: .; J gene: TRBJ2-5; D gene: TRBD1; CDR3 protein: CASSLGQGYETQYF; CDR3 DNA: TGTGCCAGCAGCTTGGGACAGGGATATGAGACCCAGTACTTC
V gene: TRBV29-1; clone size: many; J gene: TRBJ1-1; D gene: .; CDR3 protein: CSVVRGYTEAFF; CDR3 DNA: TGCAGCGTTGTAAGGGGATACACTGAAGCTTTCTTT
V gene: TRBV7-3; clone size: .; J gene: TRBJ2-1; D gene: .; CDR3 protein: CASSPAGNEQFF; CDR3 DNA: TGTGCCAGCTCACCGGCGGGCAATGAGCAGTTCTTC
V gene: TRBV7-6; clone size: .; J gene: TRBJ2-2; D gene: TRBD1; CDR3 protein: CANRGSNTGELFF; CDR3 DNA: TGTGCCAACAGGGGATCGAACACCGGGGAGCTGTTTTTT
V gene: TRBV12-5; clone size: .; J gene: TRBJ2-6; D gene: .; CDR3 protein: CASSLTGWFSANVLTF; CDR3 DNA: TGTGCCAGCAGTTTAACTGGCTGGTTTTCTGCCAACGTCCTGACTTTC
V gene: TRBV6-5; clone size: few; J gene: TRBJ1-1; D gene: TRBD1; CDR3 protein: CASVTQGAGDTEAFF; CDR3 DNA: TGTGCCAGCGTGACTCAGGGGGCTGGGGACACTGAAGCTTTCTTT
V gene: TRBV9; clone size: once; J gene: TRBJ2-1; D gene: .; CDR3 protein: CASSGPGGYNNEQFF; CDR3 DNA: TGTGCCAGCAGCGGCCCCGGAGGGTATAACAATGAGCAGTTCTTC
V gene: TRBV27; clone size: .; J gene: TRBJ2-2; D gene: TRBD1; CDR3 protein: CASRDRGSGELFF; CDR3 DNA: TGTGCCAGCCGGGACAGGGGTTCCGGGGAGCTGTTTTTT
V gene: TRBV27; clone size: few; J gene: TRBJ2-7; D gene: .; CDR3 protein: CASSWRGPYEQYF; CDR3 DNA: TGTGCCAGCAGTTGGAGGGGCCCCTACGAGCAGTACTTC
V gene: TRBV6-5; clone size: .; J gene: TRBJ2-2; D gene: TRBD1; CDR3 protein: CASGPRDRGYTGELFF; CDR3 DNA: TGTGCCAGCGGGCCCCGGGACAGGGGATACACCGGGGAGCTGTTTTTT
V gene: TRBV13; clone size: many; J gene: TRBJ1-1; D gene: .; CDR3 protein: CASSPRLGAWTEAFF; CDR3 DNA: TGTGCCAGCAGCCCCCGTTTGGGGGCCTGGACTGAAGCTTTCTTT
V gene: TRBV27; clone size: few; J gene: TRBJ2-7; D gene: TRBD1; CDR3 protein: CASSTARDSYEQYF; CDR3 DNA: TGTGCCAGCAGTACGGCCCGGGACAGTTACGAGCAGTACTTC
V gene: TRBV12-3/TRBV12-4; clone size: many; J gene: TRBJ1-1; D gene: .; CDR3 protein: CASSWTEAFF; CDR3 DNA: TGTGCCAGCAGTTGGACCGAAGCTTTCTTT
V gene: TRBV12-3/TRBV12-4; clone size: few; J gene: TRBJ1-5; D gene: TRBD1; CDR3 protein: CASSLAKGVGDRGQGQPQHF; CDR3 DNA: TGTGCCAGCAGTTTAGCGAAAGGCGTTGGGGACAGGGGGCAAGGTCAGCCCCAGCATTTT
V gene: TRBV7-2; clone size: few; J gene: TRBJ2-5; D gene: TRBD1; CDR3 protein: CASSPGTGWETQYF; CDR3 DNA: TGTGCCAGCAGCCCGGGGACAGGGTGGGAGACCCAGTACTTC
V gene: TRBV12-3/TRBV12-4; clone size: many; J gene: TRBJ2-6; D gene: .; CDR3 protein: CASRSGLSSGANVLTF; CDR3 DNA: TGTGCCAGCAGGTCGGGACTCAGCTCTGGGGCCAACGTCCTGACTTTC
V gene: TRBV28; clone size: few; J gene: TRBJ1-6; D gene: .; CDR3 protein: CASRRGRENSPLHF; CDR3 DNA: TGTGCCAGCAGGAGGGGACGGGAGAATTCACCCCTCCACTTT
V gene: TRBV7-9; clone size: .; J gene: TRBJ2-6; D gene: .; CDR3 protein: CASSLGRPSGANVLTF; CDR3 DNA: TGTGCCAGCAGCCTGGGACGGCCCTCTGGGGCCAACGTCCTGACTTTC
V gene: TRBV6-5; clone size: .; J gene: TRBJ2-7; D gene: .; CDR3 protein: CASSYSGASPYEQYF; CDR3 DNA: TGTGCCAGCAGTTACTCTGGGGCTTCCCCCTACGAGCAGTACTTC
V gene: TRBV19; clone size: few; J gene: TRBJ1-2; D gene: .; CDR3 protein: CASSIGGDYGYTF; CDR3 DNA: TGTGCCAGTAGTATAGGCGGGGACTATGGCTACACCTTC
V gene: TRBV19; clone size: many; J gene: TRBJ2-6; D gene: .; CDR3 protein: CASRGQNSGANVLTF; CDR3 DNA: TGTGCCAGCAGGGGCCAGAACTCTGGGGCCAACGTCCTGACTTTC
V gene: TRBV7-9; clone size: many; J gene: TRBJ1-4; D gene: .; CDR3 protein: CASSLRDTEKLFF; CDR3 DNA: TGTGCCAGCAGCTTAAGGGACACCGAAAAACTGTTTTTT
V gene: TRBV20-1; clone size: once; J gene: TRBJ2-7; D gene: .; CDR3 protein: CSASSFGEALQYF; CDR3 DNA: TGCAGTGCCAGCAGCTTCGGTGAGGCTTTGCAGTACTTC
V gene: TRBV25-1; clone size: .; J gene: TRBJ2-5; D gene: .; CDR3 protein: CASSEKGRTDLYF; CDR3 DNA: TGTGCCAGCAGTGAAAAGGGTCGGACGGACCTGTACTTC
V gene: TRBV12-3/TRBV12-4; clone size: .; J gene: TRBJ1-2; D gene: .; CDR3 protein: CASSSWTGYTF; CDR3 DNA: TGTGCCAGCAGTTCCTGGACAGGCTACACCTTC
V gene: TRBV7-9; clone size: .; J gene: TRBJ1-2; D gene: TRBD1; CDR3 protein: CASSSTGGIYGYTF; CDR3 DNA: TGTGCCAGCAGCTCCACAGGGGGGATCTATGGCTACACCTTC
V gene: TRBV6-5; clone size: once; J gene: TRBJ2-1; D gene: TRBD2; CDR3 protein: CASRPTATSGSSWRFF; CDR3 DNA: TGTGCCAGCAGACCCACAGCAACTAGCGGGAGTTCCTGGAGGTTCTTC
V gene: TRBV7-6; clone size: once; J gene: TRBJ2-5; D gene: TRBD1; CDR3 protein: CASSLYGTGMVETQYF; CDR3 DNA: TGTGCCAGCAGCTTATACGGGACAGGGATGGTGGAGACCCAGTACTTC
V gene: TRBV10-2; clone size: .; J gene: TRBJ2-5; D gene: .; CDR3 protein: CASSARDGGVETQYF; CDR3 DNA: TGCGCCAGCAGTGCTAGAGACGGGGGAGTGGAGACCCAGTACTTC
V gene: TRBV18; clone size: few; J gene: TRBJ1-3; D gene: .; CDR3 protein: CASSPPSVPGNTIYF; CDR3 DNA: TGTGCCAGCTCACCACCTTCAGTACCTGGAAACACCATATATTTT
V gene: TRBV20-1; clone size: few; J gene: TRBJ2-5; D gene: .; CDR3 protein: CSARAAYWRRQETQYF; CDR3 DNA: TGCAGTGCTAGAGCTGCTTATTGGCGGAGACAAGAGACCCAGTACTTC
V gene: TRBV5-4; clone size: many; J gene: TRBJ2-7; D gene: .; CDR3 protein: CASSLAPAVSYEQYF; CDR3 DNA: TGTGCCAGCAGCCTAGCCCCGGCAGTTTCCTACGAGCAGTACTTC
V gene: TRBV29-1; clone size: many; J gene: TRBJ2-2; D gene: TRBD1; CDR3 protein: CSVLGQAENTGELFF; CDR3 DNA: TGCAGCGTCTTAGGACAGGCCGAGAACACCGGGGAGCTGTTTTTT
V gene: TRBV7-2; clone size: many; J gene: TRBJ2-2; D gene: .; CDR3 protein: CASSNVHRNTGELFF; CDR3 DNA: TGTGCCAGCAGCAATGTACACCGGAACACCGGGGAGCTGTTTTTT
V gene: TRBV2; clone size: .; J gene: TRBJ2-2; D gene: TRBD2; CDR3 protein: CASRKSGGTGELFF; CDR3 DNA: TGTGCCAGCAGGAAAAGCGGGGGGACCGGGGAGCTGTTTTTT
V gene: TRBV9; clone size: .; J gene: TRBJ1-4; D gene: .; CDR3 protein: CASSQDRQYNEKLFF; CDR3 DNA: TGTGCCAGCAGCCAAGATCGACAGTATAATGAAAAACTGTTTTTT
V gene: TRBV13; clone size: many; J gene: TRBJ2-2; D gene: .; CDR3 protein: CASSSQFPTNTGELFF; CDR3 DNA: TGTGCCAGCAGCTCGCAGTTCCCCACTAACACCGGGGAGCTGTTTTTT
V gene: TRBV7-9; clone size: .; J gene: TRBJ2-5; D gene: .; CDR3 protein: CASSTARAALKTQYF; CDR3 DNA: TGTGCCAGCAGCACCGCCCGGGCGGCACTGAAGACCCAGTACTTC
V gene: TRBV7-2; clone size: .; J gene: TRBJ1-1; D gene: .; CDR3 protein: CASSFGPGGTEAFF; CDR3 DNA: .
V gene: TRBV7-9; clone size: .; J gene: TRBJ2-7; D gene: .; CDR3 protein: CALGGGDYEQYF; CDR3 DNA: TGTGCCCTCGGAGGGGGGGACTACGAGCAGTACTTC
V gene: TRBV7-9; clone size: few; J gene: TRBJ2-1; D gene: .; CDR3 protein: CASSHQQEGNEQFF; CDR3 DNA: TGTGCCAGCAGCCACCAGCAGGAGGGCAATGAGCAGTTCTTC
V gene: TRBV2; clone size: .; J gene: TRBJ2-7; D gene: .; CDR3 protein: CASRANPGGMDYEQYF; CDR3 DNA: TGTGCCAGCAGAGCAAATCCGGGCGGGATGGACTACGAGCAGTACTTC
V gene: TRBV12-3/TRBV12-4; clone size: few; J gene: TRBJ2-2; D gene: .; CDR3 protein: CASSFLLAELFF; CDR3 DNA: TGTGCCAGCAGTTTTCTACTCGCGGAGCTGTTTTTT
V gene: TRBV20-1; clone size: .; J gene: TRBJ1-3; D gene: .; CDR3 protein: CSARPSRDGNTIYF; CDR3 DNA: TGCAGTGCTAGACCGTCCCGGGACGGAAACACCATATATTTT
V gene: TRBV19; clone size: .; J gene: TRBJ1-2; D gene: TRBD1; CDR3 protein: CASSNLRDRGKANYGYTF; CDR3 DNA: TGTGCCAGTAGTAACCTCCGGGACAGGGGAAAAGCTAACTATGGCTACACCTTC
V gene: TRBV5-1; clone size: many; J gene: TRBJ2-5; D gene: .; CDR3 protein: CASSLSHSQETQYF; CDR3 DNA: TGCGCCAGCAGCTTGAGCCACAGCCAAGAGACCCAGTACTTC
V gene: TRBV5-8; clone size: many; J gene: TRBJ1-2; D gene: .; CDR3 protein: CASSSRGAARGYTF; CDR3 DNA: TGTGCCAGCAGCTCGCGGGGGGCCGCCCGTGGCTACACCTTC
V gene: TRBV2; clone size: .; J gene: TRBJ1-4; D gene: .; CDR3 protein: CASSEIREKLFF; CDR3 DNA: TGTGCCAGCAGTGAAATACGGGAAAAACTGTTTTTT
V gene: TRBV12-3/TRBV12-4; clone size: .; J gene: TRBJ1-2; D gene: .; CDR3 protein: CASSLARGGNGYTF; CDR3 DNA: TGTGCCAGCAGTTTAGCGCGCGGGGGCAATGGCTACACCTTC
V gene: TRBV5-1; clone size: .; J gene: TRBJ2-5; D gene: .; CDR3 protein: CASSLATGRQGTQYF; CDR3 DNA: TGCGCCAGCAGCTTGGCGACAGGCCGACAAGGGACCCAGTACTTC
V gene: TRBV14; clone size: many; J gene: TRBJ2-7; D gene: .; CDR3 protein: CASSKQGASYEQYF; CDR3 DNA: TGTGCCAGCAGCAAACAGGGAGCATCCTACGAGCAGTACTTC
V gene: TRBV12-3/TRBV12-4; clone size: many; J gene: TRBJ2-5; D gene: .; CDR3 protein: CASSSGAVETQYF; CDR3 DNA: TGTGCCAGCAGTTCGGGGGCGGTTGAGACCCAGTACTTC
V gene: TRBV12-3/TRBV12-4; clone size: .; J gene: TRBJ2-2; D gene: TRBD1; CDR3 protein: CASSYPKTGVINTGELFF; CDR3 DNA: TGTGCCAGCAGTTACCCTAAGACAGGGGTCATCAACACCGGGGAGCTGTTTTTT
V gene: TRBV5-1; clone size: few; J gene: TRBJ2-5; D gene: TRBD2; CDR3 protein: CASSLTGGTQETQYF; CDR3 DNA: TGCGCCAGCAGCTTAACGGGGGGTACCCAAGAGACCCAGTACTTC
V gene: TRBV29-1; clone size: few; J gene: TRBJ2-6; D gene: .; CDR3 protein: CSVSTGANVLTF; CDR3 DNA: TGCAGCGTTAGTACCGGGGCCAACGTCCTGACTTTC
V gene: TRBV30; clone size: few; J gene: TRBJ2-5; D gene: .; CDR3 protein: CAWSVLGGRETQYF; CDR3 DNA: TGTGCCTGGAGTGTACTAGGGGGTCGGGAGACCCAGTACTTC